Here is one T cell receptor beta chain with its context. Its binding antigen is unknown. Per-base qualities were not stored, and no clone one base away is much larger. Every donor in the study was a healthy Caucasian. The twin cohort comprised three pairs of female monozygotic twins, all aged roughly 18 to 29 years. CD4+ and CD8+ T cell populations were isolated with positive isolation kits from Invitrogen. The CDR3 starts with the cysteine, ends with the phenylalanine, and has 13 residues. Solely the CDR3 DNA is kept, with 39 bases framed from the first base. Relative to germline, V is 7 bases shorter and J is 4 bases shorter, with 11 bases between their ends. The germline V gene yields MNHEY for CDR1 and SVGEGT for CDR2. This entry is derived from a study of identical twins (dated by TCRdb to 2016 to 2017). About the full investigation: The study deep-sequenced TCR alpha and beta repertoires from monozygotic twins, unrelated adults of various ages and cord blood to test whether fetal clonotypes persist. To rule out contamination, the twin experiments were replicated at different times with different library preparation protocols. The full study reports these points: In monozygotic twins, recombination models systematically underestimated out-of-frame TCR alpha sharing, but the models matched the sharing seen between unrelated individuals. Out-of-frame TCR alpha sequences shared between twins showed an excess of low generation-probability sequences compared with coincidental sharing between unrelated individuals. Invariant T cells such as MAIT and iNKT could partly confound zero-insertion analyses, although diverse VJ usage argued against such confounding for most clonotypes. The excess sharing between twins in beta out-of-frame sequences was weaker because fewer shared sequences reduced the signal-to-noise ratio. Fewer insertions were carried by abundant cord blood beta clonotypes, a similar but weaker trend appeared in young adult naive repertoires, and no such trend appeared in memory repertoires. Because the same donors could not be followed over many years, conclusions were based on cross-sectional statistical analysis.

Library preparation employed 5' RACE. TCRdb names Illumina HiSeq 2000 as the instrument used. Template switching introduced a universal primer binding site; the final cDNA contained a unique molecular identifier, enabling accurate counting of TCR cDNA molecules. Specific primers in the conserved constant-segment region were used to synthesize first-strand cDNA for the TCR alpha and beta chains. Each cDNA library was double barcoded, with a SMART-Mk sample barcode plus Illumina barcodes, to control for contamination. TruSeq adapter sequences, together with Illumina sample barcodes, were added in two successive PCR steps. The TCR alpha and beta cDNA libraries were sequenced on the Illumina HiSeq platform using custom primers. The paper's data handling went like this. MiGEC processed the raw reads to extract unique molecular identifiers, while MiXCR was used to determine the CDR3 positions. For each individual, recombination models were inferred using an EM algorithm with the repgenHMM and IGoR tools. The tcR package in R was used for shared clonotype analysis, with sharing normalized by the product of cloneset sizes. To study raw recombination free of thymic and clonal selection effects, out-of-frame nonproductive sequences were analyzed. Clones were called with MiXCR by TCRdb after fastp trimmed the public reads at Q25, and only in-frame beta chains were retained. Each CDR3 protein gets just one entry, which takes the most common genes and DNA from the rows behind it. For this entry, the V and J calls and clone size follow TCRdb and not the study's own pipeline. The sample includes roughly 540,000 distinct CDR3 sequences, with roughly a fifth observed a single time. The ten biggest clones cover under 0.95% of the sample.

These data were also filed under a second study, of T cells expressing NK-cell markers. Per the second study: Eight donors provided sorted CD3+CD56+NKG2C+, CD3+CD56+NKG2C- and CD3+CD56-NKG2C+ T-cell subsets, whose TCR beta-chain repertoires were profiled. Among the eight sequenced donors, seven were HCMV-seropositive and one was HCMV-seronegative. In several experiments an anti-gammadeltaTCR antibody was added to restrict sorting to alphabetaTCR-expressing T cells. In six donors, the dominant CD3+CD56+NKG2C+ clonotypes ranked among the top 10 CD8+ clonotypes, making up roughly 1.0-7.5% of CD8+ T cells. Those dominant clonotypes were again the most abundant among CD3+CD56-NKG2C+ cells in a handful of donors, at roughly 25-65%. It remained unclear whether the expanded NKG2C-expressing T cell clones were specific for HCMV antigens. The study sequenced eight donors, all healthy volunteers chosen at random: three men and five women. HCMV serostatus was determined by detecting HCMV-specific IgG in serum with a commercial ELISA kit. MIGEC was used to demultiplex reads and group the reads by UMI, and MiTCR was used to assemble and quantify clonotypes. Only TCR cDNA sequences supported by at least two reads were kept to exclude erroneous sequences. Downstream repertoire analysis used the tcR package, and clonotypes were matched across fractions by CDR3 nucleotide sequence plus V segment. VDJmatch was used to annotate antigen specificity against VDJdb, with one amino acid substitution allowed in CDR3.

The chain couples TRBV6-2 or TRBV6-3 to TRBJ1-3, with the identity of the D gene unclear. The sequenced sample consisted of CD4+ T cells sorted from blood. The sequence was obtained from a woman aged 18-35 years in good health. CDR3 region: CASTGPGGNTIYF. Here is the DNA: TGTGCCAGCACCGGACCTGGGGGAAACACCATATATTTT.